A selection of T cell receptor beta chains follows, all from one sample in a study of CD4 and CD8 cells across lung adenocarcinoma regions. MiXCR, applied by TCRdb to the PCR reads, yields one record per CDR3 protein. Of thousands of distinct CDR3 sequences listed, 65% to 70% were seen once; the top ten hold roughly a quarter. Sequenced material: CD4+ T cells from the center of a lung tumor. Receptors originate from a female donor with lung adenocarcinoma. The CD4 and CD8 labels of this study may be unreliable. The conserved cysteine and the conserved F or W are not part of the CDR3 here. Fields, in order: J gene, V gene, CDR3 protein.

>NA|TRBV29-1
SVERTSGSQF
>TRBJ2-7|TRBV6-1
ASSELAGGAYEQY
>TRBJ2-7|TRBV6-5
ASSYGQGGSYEQY
>TRBJ2-2|TRBV7-7
ASSPDAGSNTGELF
>TRBJ1-5|TRBV6-1
ASSEGQGLNQPQH
>TRBJ2-3|TRBV6-1
ASSPWDRGADTQY
>TRBJ1-1|TRBV6-1
ASSRQEGMTEAF
>NA|TRBV7-7
ASSLEGGRGEQY
>TRBJ2-3|TRBV6-1
ASSRAGGGVTSPDTQY
>TRBJ1-2|TRBV6-4
ASSESTGGNYGYT
>TRBJ2-5|TRBV7-3
ASSSHREETQY
>TRBJ2-1|TRBV6-1
ASRTGGRGPDNEQF
>TRBJ2-1|TRBV12-3/TRBV12-4
ASSSPETYNEQF
>TRBJ1-1|TRBV4-1
ASSLAPRHFGTEAF
>TRBJ2-3|TRBV6-1
ASSEVRTMQY
>TRBJ1-6|TRBV6-1
ASSRGGSYNSPLH
>TRBJ2-5|TRBV12-3/TRBV12-4
ASSSSVEFQETQY
>TRBJ2-1|TRBV10-1
ASSEGISGRDNEQF
>TRBJ2-1|TRBV6-1
ASAFGLAGIDEQF
>TRBJ1-4|TRBV6-1
ASTLQGRSNEKLF
>TRBJ1-4|TRBV6-5
ASSYRAYRQVGTNEKLF
>TRBJ1-5|TRBV6-1
ASTGTGNQPQH
>TRBJ1-6|TRBV6-1
ASSEESGGNSPLH
>TRBJ1-4|TRBV12-3/TRBV12-4
ASGAPNEKLF
>NA|TRBV6-1
ASSEWGEQY
>TRBJ2-2|TRBV6-1
ASSGTSGRAKYTGELF
>TRBJ2-3|TRBV12-3/TRBV12-4
ASSPLSYTQY
>TRBJ2-5|TRBV6-4
ASSPSPSSYNEQY
>TRBJ2-1|TRBV6-1
ASIQREVYNEQF